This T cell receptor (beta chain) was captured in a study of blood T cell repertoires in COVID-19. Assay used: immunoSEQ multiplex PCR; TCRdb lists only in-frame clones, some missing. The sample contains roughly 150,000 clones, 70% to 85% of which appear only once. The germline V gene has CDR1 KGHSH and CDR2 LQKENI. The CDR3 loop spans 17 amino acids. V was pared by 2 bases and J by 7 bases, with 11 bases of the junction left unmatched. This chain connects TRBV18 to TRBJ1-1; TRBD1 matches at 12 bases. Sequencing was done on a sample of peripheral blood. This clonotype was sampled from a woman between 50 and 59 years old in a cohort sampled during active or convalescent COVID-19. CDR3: CASSPFGTGGTGFEAFF. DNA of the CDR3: TGTGCCAGCTCACCATTTGGGACAGGGGGCACCGGATTTGAAGCTTTCTTT.